These T cell receptor beta chains were read from a single sample in a study of identical twins. One entry per CDR3 protein, called by TCRdb with MiXCR from the 5' RACE reads. The table includes more than 1.5 million distinct CDR3 sequences, about 30% detected once. What was sequenced was cord blood. The receptors originated from a newborn girl in good health. Both conserved end residues are part of each CDR3. Each record gives: J gene, V gene, D gene, clone size, CDR3 DNA, CDR3 protein. The D gene is left open where the match is weak. The size field is filled for only some rows; it gives once, few, many or a size class.

j_call: TRBJ2-1
v_call: TRBV19
d_call: TRBD2
clone_size: NA
cdr3_nt: TGTGCCAGTAGGGGTAGCGGGTACACCTCCTACAATGAGCAGTTCTTC
cdr3_aa: CASRGSGYTSYNEQFF

j_call: TRBJ2-4
v_call: TRBV6-1
d_call: TRBD1
clone_size: few
cdr3_nt: TGTGCCAGCGGACAGGGTTCGGCCAAAAACATTCAGTACTTC
cdr3_aa: CASGQGSAKNIQYF

j_call: TRBJ2-3
v_call: TRBV14
d_call: TRBD2
clone_size: few
cdr3_nt: TGTGCCAGCAGCCAAGTTGGAGCCCTAGCGGGGAGCACAGATACGCAGTATTTT
cdr3_aa: CASSQVGALAGSTDTQYF

j_call: TRBJ2-7
v_call: TRBV30
d_call: NA
clone_size: NA
cdr3_nt: TGTGCCTGGAGTATAGGCGTTTCCTACGAGCAGTACTTC
cdr3_aa: CAWSIGVSYEQYF

j_call: TRBJ2-5
v_call: TRBV4-2
d_call: TRBD1
clone_size: NA
cdr3_nt: TGTGCCAGCAGCCAAGACGTACAGGGGGAAGAGACCCAGTACTTC
cdr3_aa: CASSQDVQGEETQYF

j_call: TRBJ2-7
v_call: TRBV7-2
d_call: NA
clone_size: few
cdr3_nt: TGTGCCAGCAGCCCCACGTTGGCCACAACCTACGAGCAGTACTTC
cdr3_aa: CASSPTLATTYEQYF

j_call: TRBJ2-7
v_call: TRBV7-9
d_call: NA
clone_size: few
cdr3_nt: TGTGCCAGCAGCTTAGCGCCGGCTGTCTACGAGCAGTACTTC
cdr3_aa: CASSLAPAVYEQYF

j_call: TRBJ2-7
v_call: TRBV27
d_call: NA
clone_size: few
cdr3_nt: TGTGCCAGCAGTGCCTCCGGGTGGGGCTACGAGCAGTACTTC
cdr3_aa: CASSASGWGYEQYF

j_call: TRBJ1-5
v_call: TRBV6-5
d_call: NA
clone_size: few
cdr3_nt: TGTGCCAGCAGTTACAGGCCCAATCAGCCCCAGCATTTT
cdr3_aa: CASSYRPNQPQHF

j_call: TRBJ1-1
v_call: TRBV12-3/TRBV12-4
d_call: NA
clone_size: few
cdr3_nt: TGTGCCAGCGGATCACAGGGAAGAATTATTGAAGCTTTCTTT
cdr3_aa: CASGSQGRIIEAFF

j_call: TRBJ2-7
v_call: TRBV7-9
d_call: TRBD2
clone_size: few
cdr3_nt: TGTGCCAGCAGCTTGCGAAGGACTAGCGGGAGAGCGTACGAGCAGTACTTC
cdr3_aa: CASSLRRTSGRAYEQYF

j_call: TRBJ2-3
v_call: TRBV5-6
d_call: NA
clone_size: NA
cdr3_nt: TGTGCCAGCACCCGGGGGGCCGGAGATACGCAGTATTTT
cdr3_aa: CASTRGAGDTQYF

j_call: TRBJ1-2
v_call: TRBV2
d_call: NA
clone_size: few
cdr3_nt: TGTGCCAGCGCGATAGGGACTAACTATGGCTACACCTTC
cdr3_aa: CASAIGTNYGYTF

j_call: TRBJ2-5
v_call: TRBV11-2
d_call: NA
clone_size: NA
cdr3_nt: TGTGCCAGCAGCTTTGGTCTAGTCCAAGAGACCCAGTACTTC
cdr3_aa: CASSFGLVQETQYF

j_call: TRBJ2-1
v_call: TRBV27
d_call: TRBD2
clone_size: NA
cdr3_nt: TGTGCCAGCAAGAGACTAGCGGGGGGCCACTCCTACAATGAGCAGTTCTTC
cdr3_aa: CASKRLAGGHSYNEQFF

j_call: TRBJ2-1
v_call: TRBV20-1
d_call: NA
clone_size: NA
cdr3_nt: TGCAGTGCCGGAAGGCGGCGGAACTACAATGAGCAGTTCTTC
cdr3_aa: CSAGRRRNYNEQFF

j_call: TRBJ1-3
v_call: TRBV12-3/TRBV12-4
d_call: NA
clone_size: NA
cdr3_nt: TGTGCCAGCAGTTATTATACAGGTGCCTCTGGAAACACCATATATTTT
cdr3_aa: CASSYYTGASGNTIYF

j_call: TRBJ2-1
v_call: TRBV5-1
d_call: TRBD1
clone_size: few
cdr3_nt: TGCGCCAGCAGCTTGCCTACCGGGACAGGGGGTTTGGATGAGCAGTTCTTC
cdr3_aa: CASSLPTGTGGLDEQFF

j_call: TRBJ2-7
v_call: TRBV20-1
d_call: NA
clone_size: NA
cdr3_nt: TGCAGTGCTAGAAGGACACAGACCTACGAGCAGTACTTC
cdr3_aa: CSARRTQTYEQYF

j_call: TRBJ1-5
v_call: TRBV6-6
d_call: NA
clone_size: NA
cdr3_nt: TGTGCCAGCAGCCCAAGTGGGGTAGGGGGGAATCAGCCCCAGCATTTT
cdr3_aa: CASSPSGVGGNQPQHF

j_call: TRBJ2-5
v_call: TRBV20-1
d_call: TRBD2
clone_size: few
cdr3_nt: TGCAGTGCTGACGGACTAGCGGGACCCCAAGAGACCCAGTACTTC
cdr3_aa: CSADGLAGPQETQYF

j_call: TRBJ2-1
v_call: TRBV4-1
d_call: NA
clone_size: NA
cdr3_nt: TGCGCCAGCAGCTCTCCACCCCAGGCGTACTATGAGCAGTTCTTC
cdr3_aa: CASSSPPQAYYEQFF

j_call: TRBJ1-5
v_call: TRBV6-5
d_call: NA
clone_size: NA
cdr3_nt: TGTGCCAGCAGTTACTCTGGACAGCATTTTGATCAGCCCCAGCATTTT
cdr3_aa: CASSYSGQHFDQPQHF

j_call: TRBJ2-7
v_call: TRBV29-1
d_call: TRBD2
clone_size: NA
cdr3_nt: TGCAGCGTTGAGGAGCTAGCGGGAGGCCCCTACAATGAGCAGTACTTC
cdr3_aa: CSVEELAGGPYNEQYF

j_call: TRBJ2-5
v_call: TRBV20-1
d_call: NA
clone_size: many
cdr3_nt: TGCAGTGCCCGCGAGGGGCCAGTAGAGACCCAGTACTTC
cdr3_aa: CSAREGPVETQYF

j_call: TRBJ1-2
v_call: TRBV20-1
d_call: NA
clone_size: few
cdr3_nt: TGCAGTGCTAGAGGCGGGGAAAACTATGGCTACACCTTC
cdr3_aa: CSARGGENYGYTF

j_call: TRBJ2-1
v_call: TRBV6-1
d_call: TRBD1
clone_size: once
cdr3_nt: TGCGCCAGCAGAAGTGCCTATGACAGGGTAGAGACCCAGTTCTTC
cdr3_aa: CASRSAYDRVETQFF

j_call: TRBJ2-7
v_call: TRBV12-3/TRBV12-4
d_call: NA
clone_size: many
cdr3_nt: TGTGCCAGCAGTTTAGGTGGGGAGTTCTACGAGCAGTACTTC
cdr3_aa: CASSLGGEFYEQYF